A selection of T cell receptor beta chains follows, all from one sample in a study of cytomegalovirus exposure and HLA in healthy donors. Clones were read by immunoSEQ multiplex PCR, and TCRdb kept only the in-frame ones, dropping some. This table has 120,000 or so clones, about 91% appearing once. Input material: PBMCs. Receptors were obtained from a man between 18 and 29 years old in good health and CMV-seronegative. CDR3s include the opening cysteine and the closing phenylalanine or tryptophan. A D gene is named only where the DNA matches it firmly. Expanded clones get a size class; other rows say once, few or many, or leave the size out.

TRBJ1-6,.,TRBV9,.,TGTGCCAGCAGGGGGGGATCATATAATTCACCCCTCCACTTT,CASRGGSYNSPLHF
TRBJ2-5,.,TRBV12-5,.,TGTGCTAGTGGTGCGGGACTGGCACTAGTTGAGACCCAGTACTTC,CASGAGLALVETQYF
TRBJ2-2,.,TRBV19,.,TGTGCCAGTCAGGCAGCGAACACCGGGGAGCTGTTTTTT,CASQAANTGELFF
TRBJ2-1,.,TRBV27,.,TGTGCCAGCAGTTTACCTGCTCCCGGCTCCTACAATGAGCAGTTCTTC,CASSLPAPGSYNEQFF
TRBJ2-1,TRBD2,TRBV11-3,.,TGTGCCAGCAGCTCTAGGACTAGCGGGTCCCCAGGATCCTACAATGAGCAGTTCTTC,CASSSRTSGSPGSYNEQFF
TRBJ2-2,.,TRBV5-1,.,TGCGCCAGCAGCTTGGTCATGGACTTACACACCGGGGAGCTGTTTTTT,CASSLVMDLHTGELFF
TRBJ1-1,.,TRBV7-2,.,TGTGCCAGCAGCTTAAAGGGTCAGGGGAACACTGAAGCTTTCTTT,CASSLKGQGNTEAFF
TRBJ2-5,.,TRBV6-1,.,TGTGCCAGCAGTGAACTGGGGGGCCAAGAGACCCAGTACTTC,CASSELGGQETQYF
TRBJ1-3,TRBD1,TRBV28,.,TGTGCCAGCAGGGAGTGGACAGGGTGGAATACTGGAAACACCATATATTTT,CASREWTGWNTGNTIYF
TRBJ2-7,TRBD2,TRBV5-1,few,TGCGCCAGCAGCCCATGGACTAGCGGGAGTTTCTACGAGCAGTACTTC,CASSPWTSGSFYEQYF
TRBJ2-7,TRBD1,TRBV6-6,.,TGTGCCAGTAATCCGGGACAGGGCCTCTACGAGCAGTACTTC,CASNPGQGLYEQYF
TRBJ2-7,TRBD1,TRBV28,.,TGTGCCAGCAGACCGGACAGGGATGTCCCCAACGAGCAGTACTTC,CASRPDRDVPNEQYF
TRBJ2-7,.,TRBV11-2,.,TGTTCCAGTAGGGGCTTCTACGAGCAGTACTTC,CSSRGFYEQYF
TRBJ1-1,.,TRBV28,.,TGTGCCAGCACGGGGAACACTGAAGCTTTCTTT,CASTGNTEAFF
TRBJ1-1,TRBD1,TRBV6-6,.,TGTGCCAGCGATTTTAGGCAGGGGGCAGTAGCTTTCTTT,CASDFRQGAVAFF
TRBJ2-7,TRBD1,TRBV18,.,TGTGCCAGCTCACCACCCGGGACAGCCAACCGTTACGAGCAGTACTTC,CASSPPGTANRYEQYF
TRBJ2-2,.,TRBV7-7,.,TGTGCCAGCAGCCAGCTCCAGGGGTCAAACACCGGGGAGCTGTTTTTT,CASSQLQGSNTGELFF
TRBJ1-1,TRBD1,TRBV2,.,TGTGCCAGCAGTGCACAGGGGGTTTCGGTCGAAGAAGCTTTCTTT,CASSAQGVSVEEAFF
TRBJ2-3,TRBD2,TRBV6-1,.,TGTGCCAGCCACGTTGGGAGGGAACCCACAGATACGCAGTATTTT,CASHVGREPTDTQYF
TRBJ2-5,.,TRBV6-1,.,TGTGCCAGCCTGTTAGAGACCCAGTACTTC,CASLLETQYF
TRBJ2-7,.,TRBV29-1,.,TGCAGCGCCTCAGGGGTTGGCTACGAGCAGTACTTC,CSASGVGYEQYF
TRBJ2-7,.,TRBV6-6,.,TGTGCCAGCAGTTACGGTAGGACTACCTACGAGCAGTACTTC,CASSYGRTTYEQYF
TRBJ1-1,.,TRBV29-1,once,TGCAGCGTTGGGGGGAGCCAGGGAGGGTCTGAAGCTTTCTTT,CSVGGSQGGSEAFF
TRBJ2-1,.,TRBV19,.,TGTGCCAGTAGTATAGGGGGGCGGGAGTTCGATGAGCAGTTCTTC,CASSIGGREFDEQFF
TRBJ1-4,TRBD1,TRBV6-6,few,TGTGCCAGCAGAAACAAACAGGGGGGAAATGAAAAACTGTTTTTT,CASRNKQGGNEKLFF
TRBJ1-6,.,TRBV30,.,TGTGCCTGGAGAAAGGACAGTCTGAGTAATTCACCCCTCCACTTT,CAWRKDSLSNSPLHF
TRBJ2-2,.,TRBV12-2,.,TGTGCAAGTCGCTTAGACGCTCGCCAGGGGGCGAAGGAGGCCGGGGAGCTGTTTTTT,CASRLDARQGAKEAGELFF